The 30 T cell receptor beta chains listed next were all sequenced from one sample in a study of CD8+ T cells in alopecia areata. After isolation, RNA underwent reverse transcription to generate cDNA as the sequencing template. Clones were read by immunoSEQ multiplex PCR, and TCRdb kept only the in-frame ones, dropping some. The sample carries 100,000 to 150,000 clones, about 50% recorded once. The sequencing used CD8+ T cells sorted from blood, collected at week 0. The receptors shown here come from a human donor with alopecia areata.

The V and J genes are TRBV7-9 and TRBJ1-5; D gene uncertain. Trimming cost V 0 bases and J 5 bases, with 11 bases left between them. The CDR3 totals 15 residues. Germline V gene sequence: CDR1 SEHNR, CDR2 FQNEAQ (reference sequence). In DNA, the CDR3 is TGTGCCAGCAGCTTAGCGGACGGGTACGATCAGCCCCAGCATTTT. Amino acid sequence: CASSLADGYDQPQHF.

This clone is a singleton in its sample. The chain has TRBV5-6 and TRBJ1-2; D perhaps matches TRBD1 (6 bases). V lost 1 base to trimming and J lost 4 bases, with 14 bases between them. Germline-derived CDR1 and CDR2 are SGHDT and YYEEEE. This CDR3 is 15 amino acids long. The CDR3 here is CASSLLGGSGYGYTF. CDR3 bases: TGTGCCAGCAGCTTGCTAGGGGGGTCTGGCTATGGCTACACCTTC. Variable domain in full (rest from reference TRBV5-6 and TRBJ1-2): DAGVTQSPTHLIKTRGQQVTLRCSPKSGHDTVSWYQQALGQGPQFIFQYYEEEERQRGNFPDRFSGHQFPNYSSELNVNALLLGDSALYLCASSLLGGSGYGYTFGSGTRLTVV.

The rearrangement links TRBV4-1 to TRBJ1-1; TRBD1 is a possible D gene (6 bases). This CDR3 contains 15 residues. CDR1 is MGHRA, CDR2 YSYEKL, per germline. Trimming took off 4 bases at V and 2 bases at J, with 14 bases between the two ends. CDR3 bases: TGCGCCAGCAGCCCAAGGTCGGGGGCTAACACTGAAGCTTTCTTT. Encoded protein: CASSPRSGANTEAFF.

The rearrangement links TRBV14 to TRBJ2-5, with 9 bases aligning to TRBD2. CDR3 size: 15 residues. The V and J ends lost 5 bases and 10 bases, in that order; junction bases with no gene match: 14. Per the germline V gene, CDR1 is SGHDN and CDR2 is FVKESK. CDR3 amino acids: CASSTGERGARGQYF. The CDR3 coding sequence is TGTGCCAGCAGCACCGGGGAGCGGGGGGCCCGGGGCCAGTACTTC.

The chain links TRBV7-9 to TRBJ2-3; 7 bases line up with TRBD2. Germline V gives CDR1 SEHNR, CDR2 FQNEAQ (reference sequence). CDR3 size: 14 residues. V lost 5 bases, J lost 6 bases, and 8 bases stayed unmatched. The CDR3, as DNA: TGTGCCAGCAGCCTCCGCGGGGGAGGGGATACGCAGTATTTT. Amino acids: CASSLRGGGDTQYF.

The rearrangement joins TRBV30 to TRBJ1-3; D is undetermined. V was pared by 4 bases and J by 8 bases, with 12 bases between. Germline CDR1 GTSNPN, CDR2 SVGIG (reference sequence). The CDR3 consists of 12 residues. CDR3: CAWTPTADTIYF. The DNA for the CDR3 is TGTGCCTGGACCCCCACTGCGGACACCATATATTTT.

The V and J genes are TRBV29-1 and TRBJ2-1; the D call may be TRBD1 or TRBD2 (5 bases each). The CDR3 covers 11 residues. Trimming removed 8 bases from V and 5 bases from J, with 10 bases in between. Germline V CDR1 and CDR2: SQVTM, ANQGSEA. In nucleotides, the CDR3 is TGCAGCATCTGGGGGAACAATGAGCAGTTCTTC. This translates into CSIWGNNEQFF.

The sample holds a few counts of this clone. This rearrangement joins TRBV23-1 to TRBJ1-1; unclear D gene. TRBV23-1 falls under the ORF class, with uncertain function. The CDR3 consists of 13 residues. V was cut by 3 bases and J by 0 bases, with 5 bases left in between. CDR3: CASSHGVNTEAFF. The CDR3 DNA reads as TGCGCCAGCAGTCACGGGGTGAACACTGAAGCTTTCTTT.

V is TRBV27 and J is TRBJ2-3; TRBD1 matches 7 bases. J was trimmed by 4 bases and V by 6 bases; bases with no gene match: 4. Looked up from germline, CDR1 is MNHEY and CDR2 is SMNVEV (reference sequence). The CDR3 covers 13 residues. DNA of the CDR3: TGTGCCAGCAGAAATACAGGGGCAGATACGCAGTATTTT. Its protein product is CASRNTGADTQYF.

This chain links TRBV18 with TRBJ1-6; 9 bases map to TRBD1. CDR3 length: 14 residues. CDR1 and CDR2 from the germline V gene are KGHSH and LQKENI. J was trimmed by 8 bases and V by 6 bases; bases with no gene match: 5. In nucleotides, the CDR3 is TGTGCCAGCTCCTCCCGGACAGGGGATTCACCCCTCCACTTT. Its protein is CASSSRTGDSPLHF.

This clone was counted only a few times. CDR3 DNA: TGTGCCAGCAGTCCCACGCCGTACCCCCAGCATTTT. This sequence encodes CASSPTPYPQHF. The chain uses TRBV27 and TRBJ1-5; D is unclear. The CDR3 spans 12 residues. The ends were cut back, 5 bases at V and 10 bases at J, with 12 bases in the middle. Germline CDR1 reads MNHEY; CDR2 reads SMNVEV (reference sequence).

This clone was detected once. This chain connects TRBV2 to TRBJ1-5; TRBD1 might be the D (5 bases). The CDR3 sequence is 14 residues long. V was trimmed by 3 bases and J by 6 bases, leaving 12 bases between them. Germline CDR1 reads SNHLY; CDR2 reads FYNNEI. In nucleotides, the CDR3 is TGTGCCAGCAGTGACAGGGATTCGAGTCAGCCCCAGCATTTT. Translating it yields CASSDRDSSQPQHF.

This clone appeared a few times. The V gene is TRBV4-1, the J gene TRBJ2-3; 9 nucleotides match TRBD2. The CDR3 is 15 residues long. Germline V gene lookup returns CDR1 MGHRA and CDR2 YSYEKL. V gave up 0 bases and J gave up 4 bases; unmatched junction bases: 2. CDR3 sequence: CASSQDAGGPDTQYF. In DNA form, the CDR3 reads TGCGCCAGCAGCCAAGATGCGGGGGGGCCAGATACGCAGTATTTT.

This clone came up a few times. The V and J genes are TRBV19 and TRBJ1-5; the match to TRBD1 covers 10 bases. CDR3 length: 16 residues. The V gene's germline CDR1 is LNHDA and CDR2 SQIVND (reference sequence). The J segment lost 1 base and the V segment lost 6 bases, leaving 6 bases of the junction unmatched. CDR3: CASSATGGWSNQPQHF. CDR3 in DNA: TGTGCCAGTAGCGCGACAGGGGGCTGGAGCAATCAGCCCCAGCATTTT.

The chain uses TRBV4-1 and TRBJ2-5, with D possibly matching TRBD1 (7 bases). Between the trimmed V and J ends, which lost 4 bases and 7 bases, there was a span of 16 bases. Germline V gene data show CDR1 as MGHRA and CDR2 as YSYEKL. The CDR3 has 14 amino acids. The CDR3 DNA reads TGCGCCAGCAGCCTCTCACGGCAGGGGGGGACCCAGTACTTC. Encoded protein: CASSLSRQGGTQYF.

CDR3 residues: CAQGDLGYNEQFF. As DNA, the CDR3 is TGTGCCCAAGGAGATTTGGGGTACAATGAGCAGTTCTTC. The chain has TRBV30 and TRBJ2-1; D call uncertain. The CDR3 is 13 residues long. V lost 8 bases and J lost 4, with 15 bases in between. Germline-derived CDR1 and CDR2 are GTSNPN and SVGIG (reference sequence).

This CDR3 reads CAWSVAQGEQYGYTF. CDR3 nucleotide sequence: TGTGCCTGGAGTGTCGCCCAGGGGGAACAATATGGCTACACCTTC. The chain combines TRBV30 with TRBJ1-2; 7 bases align to TRBD1. CDR3 length: 15 amino acids. From germline, CDR1 is GTSNPN and CDR2 SVGIG (reference sequence). The V segment lost 0 bases and the J segment 5 bases; nucleotides outside the gene matches: 9.

The V and J genes are TRBV30 and TRBJ1-1; no definite D call. Trimming took 2 bases from V and 5 from J, leaving 12 bases between them. The CDR3 covers 13 residues. Germline V CDR1 and CDR2: GTSNPN, SVGIG (reference sequence). Here the CDR3 reads CAWSYGMGTEAFF. CDR3 nucleotides: TGTGCCTGGAGTTACGGGATGGGGACTGAAGCTTTCTTT.

The gene calls are TRBV29-1 and TRBJ2-1, with 7 bases aligning to TRBD1. Losses at the gene ends were 0 bases for V and 1 base for J; bases not matched to a gene: 9. The CDR3 runs 17 residues. Germline CDR1 and CDR2: SQVTM and ANQGSEA. In DNA, the CDR3 is TGCAGCGTTGAAGACCGACTGACAGGGCGGTCCTACAATGAGCAGTTCTTC. Residues: CSVEDRLTGRSYNEQFF.

The gene calls are TRBV19 and TRBJ1-2, with D possibly TRBD1 on 6 matching bases. V shed 7 bases and J shed 2 bases, with 11 bases lying between them. Germline CDR1 LNHDA, CDR2 SQIVND (reference sequence). The CDR3 has 13 amino acids. The CDR3 spells CASMNRENYGYTF. CDR3 DNA sequence: TGTGCCAGTATGAACAGGGAGAACTATGGCTACACCTTC.

The table lists this clone with a few counts. The V and J genes are TRBV7-8 and TRBJ1-1, with D perhaps matching TRBD1 (5 bases). V lost 3 bases, J lost 0 bases, and 11 bases lay in between. CDR1 is SGHVS and CDR2 is FQNEAQ in the germline V gene. This CDR3 has 15 residues. The DNA of the CDR3 is TGTGCCAGCAGCTTCAGGGCTTGGATGAACACTGAAGCTTTCTTT. Translating gives CASSFRAWMNTEAFF. Together with reference TRBV7-8 and TRBJ1-1, the CDR3 gives the full variable domain: GAGVSQSPRYKVAKRGQDVALRCDPISGHVSLFWYQQALGQGPEFLTYFQNEAQLDKSGLPSDRFFAERPEGSVSTLKIQRTQQEDSAVYLCASSFRAWMNTEAFFGQGTRLTVV.

This clone was picked up a small number of times. Other DNA sequences within the sample encode an identical CDR3. The V call is TRBV29-1, the J call TRBJ1-3; unclear D gene. This CDR3 is built from 12 residues. V lost 4 bases and J lost 4, with 8 bases in between. Germline CDR1 reads SQVTM; CDR2 reads ANQGSEA. The CDR3 loop reads CSVVGSGNTIYF. The CDR3 DNA reads as TGCAGCGTTGTGGGGTCCGGAAACACCATATATTTT.

V is TRBV7-9 and J is TRBJ2-5, with no clear D. V lost 3 bases to trimming and J lost 2 bases, with 7 bases between them. From germline, CDR1 is SEHNR and CDR2 FQNEAQ (reference sequence). CDR3 length: 13 amino acids. CDR3 bases: TGTGCCAGCAGCTTTCGGTTACAAGAGACCCAGTACTTC. It codes for CASSFRLQETQYF.

V usage is TRBV4-3 and J usage is TRBJ1-2; weak D call: TRBD1 (5 bases). Germline V lookup: CDR1 LGHNA, CDR2 YSLEER. The ends were cut back, 5 bases at V and 2 bases at J, with 12 bases in the middle. CDR3 length equals 14 residues. The DNA of the CDR3 is TGCGCCAGCAGCGCGAACGGGGGGAACTATGGCTACACCTTC. Amino acid sequence: CASSANGGNYGYTF.

The chain recombines TRBV27 with TRBJ2-3; TRBD1 aligns across 8 bases. CDR3 length: 18 amino acids. The germline CDR1 and CDR2 sequences are MNHEY and SMNVEV (reference sequence). V lost 9 bases and J lost 2; bases outside the gene matches: 19. As DNA, the CDR3 is TGTGCCAGTTCACTAACGGGACAGGCCTCTTGGGACACAGATACGCAGTATTTT. Protein: CASSLTGQASWDTDTQYF.

The V call is TRBV5-1, the J call TRBJ2-5, with D unresolved. This CDR3 is 18 amino acids long. Germline V CDR1 and CDR2: SGHRS, YFSETQ. V lost 2 bases and J lost 1, with 21 bases in between. The CDR3 loop is CASSFGRTGPLPQETQYF. For the CDR3, the DNA is TGCGCCAGCAGCTTCGGGCGCACGGGCCCTTTGCCCCAAGAGACCCAGTACTTC.

V is TRBV10-3 and J is TRBJ2-7, with 14 bases fitting TRBD2. Trimming took 3 bases from V and 2 from J; bases not matched to a gene: 9. Germline V lookup: CDR1 ENHRY, CDR2 SYGVKD. This CDR3 has 18 amino acids. CDR3 amino acids: CAISDPGLAGVRAYEQYF. The CDR3 coding sequence is TGTGCCATCAGTGACCCGGGACTAGCGGGGGTACGTGCCTACGAGCAGTACTTC.

This clone was found a few times. This chain uses TRBV23-1 with TRBJ1-5; 9 bases fit TRBD1. Being an ORF, TRBV23-1 has a function that is uncertain. The V gene end was trimmed by 0 bases and the J gene end by 7 bases; junction bases not matched to a gene: 4. The CDR3 length is 15 residues. In DNA form, the CDR3 reads TGCGCCAGCAGTCAATCGGGACAGGGTCACCAGCCCCAGCATTTT. Protein: CASSQSGQGHQPQHF.

The chain combines TRBV30 with TRBJ1-5; D ambiguous. CDR1 and CDR2 from the germline V gene are GTSNPN and SVGIG (reference sequence). Trimming removed 5 bases at V and 3 bases at J, with 11 bases between. The CDR3 loop spans 13 amino acids. The CDR3 DNA follows: TGTGCCTGGGAGCCGGGGATCAATCAGCCCCAGCATTTT. This translates into CAWEPGINQPQHF.

This clone was counted a few times. The chain carries TRBV27 and TRBJ1-2; perhaps TRBD1 as D (5 bases). The germline CDR1 and CDR2 sequences are MNHEY and SMNVEV (reference sequence). The germline V and J ends were trimmed by 3 bases and 3 bases, with 8 bases remaining between them. The CDR3 covers 13 residues. CDR3 loop: CASSLTAYYGYTF. DNA of the CDR3: TGTGCCAGCAGTTTGACAGCCTACTATGGCTACACCTTC.